The 17 T cell receptor beta chains given below trace back to one sample, sequenced in a study of blood T cell repertoires in COVID-19. TCRdb keeps only in-frame clones here, not all; method: immunoSEQ multiplex PCR. This sample has about 220,000 clones, with around 85% found just once. Sequencing was performed on peripheral blood. These receptors were taken from a woman in her sixties or seventies with COVID-19, enrolled during active disease.

This clone has just one count. The chain carries TRBV18 and TRBJ2-5, with D unclear. This CDR3 comprises 14 residues. V was pared by 0 bases and J by 2 bases, with 7 bases between. Germline CDR1 and CDR2: KGHSH and LQKENI. The CDR3 region is CASSPPGRQETQYF. The CDR3 DNA follows: TGTGCCAGCTCACCACCGGGCAGACAAGAGACCCAGTACTTC.

This chain joins TRBV5-4 and TRBJ2-7; possible D gene TRBD2, 5 bases. The CDR3 extends over 14 amino acids. The germline V gene has CDR1 SGHNT and CDR2 YYREEE (reference sequence). Between the trimmed V and J ends, which lost 0 bases and 1 base, there was a span of 8 bases. Here the CDR3 reads CASSLGLASYEQYF. The CDR3 bases are TGTGCCAGCAGCTTGGGGCTAGCTTCCTACGAGCAGTACTTC.

This chain joins TRBV27 and TRBJ1-2; possible D gene TRBD1, 6 bases. V was trimmed by 5 bases and J by 4 bases, leaving 11 bases between them. Germline CDR1 and CDR2: MNHEY and SMNVEV (reference sequence). The CDR3 sequence is 13 residues long. CDR3 in amino acids: CASSLSRGYGYTF. As DNA, the CDR3 is TGTGCCAGCAGTCTGTCCAGGGGCTATGGCTACACCTTC.

CDR3 bases: TGTGCCAGCAGCCCAAGGGGGCGAAGTGGAAACACCATATATTTT. Translated: CASSPRGRSGNTIYF. This chain uses TRBV7-6 with TRBJ1-3; 7 bases fit TRBD1. The CDR3 sequence is 15 residues long. Germline loops: CDR1 SGHVS, CDR2 FNYEAQ. V gave up 5 bases and J gave up 3 bases; unmatched junction bases: 7.

The V and J genes are TRBV11-2 and TRBJ2-7, with D possibly being TRBD2 (7 bases). V was pared by 1 base and J by 4 bases, with 14 bases between. Per the germline V gene, CDR1 is SGHAT and CDR2 is FQNNGV. This CDR3 has 15 residues. DNA for the CDR3: TGTGCCAGCAGCTTAGCTGCCGGGGGGCAATACGAGCAGTACTTC. Its protein is CASSLAAGGQYEQYF.

The rearrangement uses TRBV6-2 or TRBV6-3 and TRBJ1-5; no clear D. V dropped 6 bases and J dropped 0 bases, with 18 bases sitting between them. This CDR3 is 17 amino acids long. Germline CDR1 MNHEY, CDR2 SVGEGT. The CDR3 nucleotides read TGTGCCAGCAGCCGGAACTTGGGAGTAGATAGCAATCAGCCCCAGCATTTT. Encoded protein: CASSRNLGVDSNQPQHF.

This chain's CDR3 is CASRPYDRDHYGYTF. DNA of the CDR3: TGTGCCAGTAGGCCTTACGACAGGGACCACTATGGCTACACCTTC. The rearrangement joins TRBV19 to TRBJ1-2, with 7 bases matching TRBD1. The ends lost 6 bases at V and 3 bases at J; junction bases unmatched: 10. This CDR3 is built from 15 residues. The germline V gene encodes CDR1 LNHDA and CDR2 SQIVND (reference sequence).

The rearrangement joins TRBV29-1 to TRBJ2-2; D may be TRBD1 (5 bases). The CDR3 totals 15 residues. The germline CDR1 and CDR2 sequences are SQVTM and ANQGSEA. Between the trimmed V and J ends, which lost 5 bases and 1 base, there was a span of 14 bases. CDR3 coding DNA: TGCAGCGTTTCCCGATTGGGGCGGAACACCGGGGAGCTGTTTTTT. Amino acids: CSVSRLGRNTGELFF.

The CDR3 reads CASSLQDMNTEAFF. In DNA, the CDR3 is TGTGCCAGCAGTTTGCAAGACATGAACACTGAAGCTTTCTTT. This chain uses TRBV28 with TRBJ1-1; no definite D call. This CDR3 spans 14 amino acids. V was pared by 3 bases and J by 0 bases, with 8 bases between. The V gene's germline CDR1 is MDHEN and CDR2 SYDVKM.

This chain joins TRBV5-4 and TRBJ2-1, with D perhaps TRBD2 (5 bases). Trimming stripped 0 bases from V and 1 base from J, with 11 bases between. Germline lookup yields CDR1 SGHNT and CDR2 YYREEE (reference sequence). The CDR3 has 16 amino acids. CDR3 protein: CASSLGGEVSYNEQFF. The CDR3 DNA is TGTGCCAGCAGCTTGGGGGGAGAGGTTTCCTACAATGAGCAGTTCTTC.

The chain links TRBV19 to TRBJ2-7, with D possibly matching TRBD2 (6 bases). The V and J ends lost 3 bases and 5 bases respectively, with 11 bases between them. This CDR3 region has 13 residues. Looked up from germline, CDR1 is LNHDA and CDR2 is SQIVND (reference sequence). The DNA of the CDR3 is TGTGCCAGTAGTATTCGGGGGTCCAACGAGCAGTACTTC. Its translation: CASSIRGSNEQYF.

This rearrangement joins TRBV6-2 or TRBV6-3 to TRBJ1-5, with TRBD1 matching 11 bases. The CDR3 totals 16 residues. V lost 2 bases and J lost 2; bases outside the gene matches: 2. CDR1 MNHEY and CDR2 SVGEGT come from the germline V gene. The chain's CDR3 is CASSYGQGAGNQPQHF. The CDR3 DNA reads TGTGCCAGCAGTTACGGACAGGGGGCGGGCAATCAGCCCCAGCATTTT.

The CDR3 nucleotides read TGTGCCAGCAGTTCCGACGGGACAGAGTATGGCTACACCTTC. Translated, it gives CASSSDGTEYGYTF. This chain joins TRBV6-6 and TRBJ1-2; the match to TRBD1 covers 7 bases. The CDR3 sequence is 14 residues long. Germline loops: CDR1 MNHNY, CDR2 SVGAGI (reference sequence). Unmatched junction bases numbered 7, after V lost 4 bases and J lost 5 bases.

The gene calls are TRBV25-1 and TRBJ1-1; D is unresolved. Germline V gene data show CDR1 as MGHDK and CDR2 as SYGVNS. V was shortened by 6 bases and J by 1 base, with 9 bases between the two germline ends. This CDR3 contains 13 residues. The CDR3 sequence: CASSKATNTEAFF. The CDR3 DNA is TGTGCCAGCAGCAAAGCAACGAACACTGAAGCTTTCTTT.

Here the CDR3 DNA reads TGCGCCAGCAGCTTGAACAATCAGGGGTATGGAAACACCATATATTTT. Translated: CASSLNNQGYGNTIYF. This chain joins TRBV5-1 and TRBJ1-3, with D possibly matching TRBD1 (6 bases). Between the trimmed V and J ends, which lost 1 base and 3 bases, there was a span of 14 bases. This CDR3 is 16 amino acids long. Per germline, CDR1 SGHRS and CDR2 YFSETQ. The variable domain in full, completed from reference TRBV5-1 and TRBJ1-3, reads KAGVTQTPRYLIKTRGQQVTLSCSPISGHRSVSWYQQTPGQGLQFLFEYFSETQRNKGNFPGRFSGRQFSNSRSEMNVSTLELGDSALYLCASSLNNQGYGNTIYFGEGSWLTVV.

This chain joins TRBV4-1 and TRBJ2-2, with D tentatively TRBD1 (6 bases). CDR3 length: 17 amino acids. The germline gives CDR1 MGHRA, CDR2 YSYEKL. V lost 0 bases and J 4 bases, leaving 15 bases between the germline ends. DNA for the CDR3: TGCGCCAGCAGCCAAGATTGGGGGCAGGGGATCACCGGGGAGCTGTTTTTT. This codes for CASSQDWGQGITGELFF.

The chain recombines TRBV19 with TRBJ1-5, with D uncertain. CDR1 is LNHDA and CDR2 is SQIVND in the germline V gene (reference sequence). The CDR3 runs 14 residues. The V end lost 8 bases, the J end lost 0 bases, and 11 bases lay between the germline ends. CDR3 region: CASCEQHSNQPQHF. Written as DNA, the CDR3 is TGTGCCAGTTGTGAACAGCATAGCAATCAGCCCCAGCATTTT.